What follows is one T cell receptor beta chain and its context. No antigen is known for it. The CDR3 is cut off 3 residues early in the read; its end comes from the germline J gene. V gave up 3 bases and J gave up 9 bases, with 18 bases separating them. Per the germline V gene, CDR1 is SNHLY and CDR2 is FYNNEI. This CDR3 comprises 15 residues. This sample is part of a study of T cells in women clearing cervical HPV infection. The overall study: Control women cleared a single incident HPV16 infection within 12 months. HLA type stays a possible confounder, typing being limited. Overall study results and limits: Richness plus V gene abundances separated cases from controls with AUC about 0.8. TRBV6-7 abundance was lower in cases than controls (around 0.11% versus 0.15%).

The data were produced by immunoSEQ multiplex PCR, yet TCRdb's version contains in-frame clones alone and is incomplete. The sample table sets out about 24,000 clones. The specimen was blood buffy coat. J is TRBJ1-3 and V is TRBV2; a weak D match, TRBD1 (5 bases). This clonotype originated in a woman aged 18 to 75 with a cervical HPV16 infection that either progressed to CIN3+ or cleared (not recorded which). Incomplete CDR3 DNA: TGTGCCAGCAGTGATGGAATCAGGGCGGTGGGCACC. Translated: CASSDGIRAVGT. The full CDR3 is CASSDGIRAVGTIYF.